The sequence of this TCR beta chain was determined in a study of T cells expressing NK-cell markers. About the study: The sequencing cohort of eight donors included seven HCMV-seropositive individuals and one seronegative individual.

Beta-chain TCR cDNA was generated via 5'RACE template switching with UMIs. TCRdb re-called the 5' RACE reads; every CDR3 protein appears as one record, without DNA. Recorded for this sample: about 260,000 distinct CDR3 sequences. Points from the study as a whole: Whether expanded NKG2C+ T cell clones were HCMV specific stayed uncertain.

As regards this clonotype: Its antigen is unknown.

CDR1 and CDR2 (germline): MNHNS, SASEGT. The CDR3 has 15 residues. Sequenced material: blood T cells: a sorted CD56 or NKG2C T cell subset, CD4+ or CD8+ T cells, or bulk PBMC T cells (not recorded which). The TCR originated in a woman between 18 and 75 years old in good health. The chain is built from TRBV6-1 and TRBJ2-1; the D call of TRBD2 rests on TCRdb alone, since no DNA is present to check it. The CDR3 reads CASSPSGVTYNEQFF.